This T cell receptor beta chain was recovered during a study of beta chain features in type 1 diabetes. As every portion of the isolated RNA was reverse transcribed, the sequencing read expressed TCRB transcripts. Approximately 4 million reads was the average for naive, central memory and regulatory T cell samples. TCRdb's copy holds only in-frame clones and misses some; the assay was immunoSEQ multiplex PCR. The top ten clones hold approximately 0.02% of a sample with a few hundred thousand clones, approximately 16% of them seen once. The V end was cut by 1 base, the J end by 1 base, with 8 bases between. Looked up from germline, CDR1 is SGHRS and CDR2 is YFSETQ. The CDR3 totals 14 residues. Overall study results and limits: Insertion counts at VDJ junctions were lower in type 1 diabetes patients, who also showed more deletions there. All four CD4+ subsets from Type 1 diabetes patients carried moderately but significantly shorter TCRB CDR3s.

A few counts support this clone. Antigen specificity is unknown. In the same sample, other DNA sequences code for this CDR3. What was sequenced was naive CD4+ T cells from blood. The V gene is TRBV5-1, the J gene TRBJ2-5, with D hard to call. This receptor was identified in a woman aged 18-29 years in good health. CDR3 DNA: TGCGCCAGCAGCTTGTCCGTCAGCCAAGAGACCCAGTACTTC. Amino acids: CASSLSVSQETQYF.